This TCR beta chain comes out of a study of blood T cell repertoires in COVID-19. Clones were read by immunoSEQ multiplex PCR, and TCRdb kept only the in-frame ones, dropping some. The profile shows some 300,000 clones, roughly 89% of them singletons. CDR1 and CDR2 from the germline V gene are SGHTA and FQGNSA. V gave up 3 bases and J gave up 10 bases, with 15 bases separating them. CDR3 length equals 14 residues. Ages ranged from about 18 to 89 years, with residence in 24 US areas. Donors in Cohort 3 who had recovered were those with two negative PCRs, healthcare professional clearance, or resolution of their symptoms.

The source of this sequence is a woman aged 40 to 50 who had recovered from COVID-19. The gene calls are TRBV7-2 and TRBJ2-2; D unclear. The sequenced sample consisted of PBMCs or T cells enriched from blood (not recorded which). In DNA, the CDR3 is TGTGCCAGCAGCTTGACCCCAGGTCTGGAGGAGCTGTTTTTT. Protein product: CASSLTPGLEELFF.